This is a list of T cell receptor beta chains from one sample in a study of CD8+ T cells in alopecia areata. Some clones are missing from TCRdb's copy, which holds only in-frame ones; the method was immunoSEQ multiplex PCR. The sample includes about 140,000 clones, about 85% of them seen just once. The sequencing here drew on CD8+ T cells sorted from blood, taken at week 4, from a patient treated with tofacitinib. All receptors come from a human donor with alopecia areata. CDR3s include the opening cysteine and the closing phenylalanine or tryptophan. Fields, in order: J gene, V gene, clone size, D gene, CDR3 DNA, CDR3 protein. The D gene is left open where the match is weak. Not every row has a clone size; where given, it reads once, few, many or a size class.

J gene: TRBJ1-4
V gene: TRBV9
clone size: once
D gene: TRBD1
CDR3 DNA: TGTGCCAGCAGCGCTTCCGGGACAGGGGCTGAAAAACTGTTTTTT
CDR3 protein: CASSASGTGAEKLFF

J gene: TRBJ2-7
V gene: TRBV5-1
clone size: once
D gene: -
CDR3 DNA: TGCGCCAGCAGCTCCCGGGGACCGGAAGGCGAGCAGTACTTC
CDR3 protein: CASSSRGPEGEQYF

J gene: TRBJ1-1
V gene: TRBV27
clone size: -
D gene: -
CDR3 DNA: TGTGCCAGCGGGTTGGGCACTGAAGCTTTCTTT
CDR3 protein: CASGLGTEAFF

J gene: TRBJ2-1
V gene: TRBV15
clone size: -
D gene: TRBD1
CDR3 DNA: TGTGCCACCAGCAGAGGTAAAGACAGGGATTACAATGAGCAGTTCTTC
CDR3 protein: CATSRGKDRDYNEQFF

J gene: TRBJ1-3
V gene: TRBV27
clone size: -
D gene: TRBD1
CDR3 DNA: TGTGCCAGCAGTCCCGAACAGGGGTGGGGAAACACCATATATTTT
CDR3 protein: CASSPEQGWGNTIYF

J gene: TRBJ1-6
V gene: TRBV5-5
clone size: -
D gene: -
CDR3 DNA: TGTGCCAGCAGCTTTCGAACCGACGGGACACTTTATTCACCCCTCCACTTT
CDR3 protein: CASSFRTDGTLYSPLHF

J gene: TRBJ2-7
V gene: TRBV30
clone size: -
D gene: -
CDR3 DNA: TGTGCCTGGTGGCCGGCGGGGAACGAGCAGTACTTC
CDR3 protein: CAWWPAGNEQYF

J gene: TRBJ2-7
V gene: TRBV5-6
clone size: -
D gene: TRBD1
CDR3 DNA: TGTGCCAGCAGCTGGGGACAGGGCTTAGCGGTTTACGAGCAGTACTTC
CDR3 protein: CASSWGQGLAVYEQYF

J gene: TRBJ2-7
V gene: TRBV21-1
clone size: -
D gene: -
CDR3 DNA: TGTGCCAGCAGCAAAGGCTCCTACGAGCAGTACTTC
CDR3 protein: CASSKGSYEQYF

J gene: TRBJ1-1
V gene: TRBV2
clone size: once
D gene: -
CDR3 DNA: TGTGCCAGCAGTGAAGCGGTAACGGTAACTGAAGCTTTCTTT
CDR3 protein: CASSEAVTVTEAFF

J gene: TRBJ1-2
V gene: TRBV27
clone size: -
D gene: -
CDR3 DNA: TGTGCCAGCAGCGCGACAGGATCCGCTAACTATGGCTACACCTTC
CDR3 protein: CASSATGSANYGYTF

J gene: TRBJ1-5
V gene: TRBV29-1
clone size: -
D gene: -
CDR3 DNA: TGCAGCGTTTCACAGGGACTGAATCAGCCCCAGCATTTT
CDR3 protein: CSVSQGLNQPQHF

J gene: TRBJ2-1
V gene: TRBV6-4
clone size: -
D gene: TRBD1
CDR3 DNA: TGTGCCAGCAGCCCCGGGACAGGGTTAGATGAGCAGTTCTTC
CDR3 protein: CASSPGTGLDEQFF

J gene: TRBJ1-1
V gene: TRBV6-1
clone size: -
D gene: TRBD1
CDR3 DNA: TGTGCCAGCAGGGGGACAGAGTGGCCTGAAGCTTTCTTT
CDR3 protein: CASRGTEWPEAFF

J gene: TRBJ1-3
V gene: TRBV5-4
clone size: -
D gene: -
CDR3 DNA: TGTGCCAGCGAGGGGAATCCTGGAAACACCATATATTTT
CDR3 protein: CASEGNPGNTIYF

J gene: TRBJ1-2
V gene: TRBV29-1
clone size: once
D gene: -
CDR3 DNA: TGCAGCGTTGAAGTGCCTGCTGAAGGGGGTGGCTACACCTTC
CDR3 protein: CSVEVPAEGGGYTF

J gene: TRBJ2-1
V gene: TRBV7-7
clone size: -
D gene: -
CDR3 DNA: TGTGCTAGCAGCCCGGGGGCCGGCTACAATGAGCAGTTCTTC
CDR3 protein: CASSPGAGYNEQFF

J gene: TRBJ2-2
V gene: TRBV27
clone size: -
D gene: -
CDR3 DNA: TGTGCCAGCGGGTTCTCGAACACCGGGGAGCTGTTTTTT
CDR3 protein: CASGFSNTGELFF

J gene: TRBJ2-7
V gene: TRBV6-9
clone size: -
D gene: -
CDR3 DNA: TGTGCCAGCAGTTCTTTCCAAGGGGAGACCTACGAGCAGTACTTC
CDR3 protein: CASSSFQGETYEQYF

J gene: TRBJ2-6
V gene: TRBV29-1
clone size: -
D gene: -
CDR3 DNA: TGCAGCGTTGAGTTTTTTGTGCCGGGACATGGGGCCCACTCTGGGGCCAACGTCCTGACTTTC
CDR3 protein: CSVEFFVPGHGAHSGANVLTF

J gene: TRBJ2-7
V gene: TRBV27
clone size: -
D gene: TRBD2
CDR3 DNA: TGTGCCAGCAGTCACCAGCGGGGGACCTACGAGCAGTACTTC
CDR3 protein: CASSHQRGTYEQYF

J gene: TRBJ2-7
V gene: TRBV11-1
clone size: -
D gene: -
CDR3 DNA: TGTGCCAGCAGCCCCGGCTACGAGCAGTACTTC
CDR3 protein: CASSPGYEQYF

J gene: TRBJ2-1
V gene: TRBV2
clone size: once
D gene: TRBD2
CDR3 DNA: TGTGCCAGCAGTCCCCGACTAGCGGGAGAGAGTGAGCAGTTCTTC
CDR3 protein: CASSPRLAGESEQFF

J gene: TRBJ2-5
V gene: TRBV4-1
clone size: -
D gene: -
CDR3 DNA: TGCGCCAGCAGCCCCCCGGCGGAGACCCAGTACTTC
CDR3 protein: CASSPPAETQYF

J gene: TRBJ2-7
V gene: TRBV19
clone size: -
D gene: -
CDR3 DNA: TGTGCCAGTAGTATTAGCGACGGGACCTACGAGCAGTACTTC
CDR3 protein: CASSISDGTYEQYF

J gene: TRBJ2-3
V gene: TRBV15
clone size: -
D gene: -
CDR3 DNA: TGTGCCACCAGCAGAGATCTCGGAGCGGGCCTCTCTAGCACAGATACGCAGTATTTT
CDR3 protein: CATSRDLGAGLSSTDTQYF

J gene: TRBJ1-2
V gene: TRBV7-2
clone size: -
D gene: -
CDR3 DNA: TGTGCCAGCAGCGACAGCATCGAATTGTATGGCTACACCTTC
CDR3 protein: CASSDSIELYGYTF

J gene: TRBJ2-7
V gene: TRBV29-1
clone size: -
D gene: -
CDR3 DNA: TGCAGCGTTGAAGTCAGGGGCCACGAGCAGTACTTC
CDR3 protein: CSVEVRGHEQYF

J gene: TRBJ2-1
V gene: TRBV5-4
clone size: -
D gene: TRBD1
CDR3 DNA: TGTGCCAGCAGCTTGGGACAGGGCTGGAATGAGCAGTTCTTC
CDR3 protein: CASSLGQGWNEQFF

J gene: TRBJ2-5
V gene: TRBV2
clone size: -
D gene: -
CDR3 DNA: TGTGCCAGCGAATCCCCAGCGGCCCTATCAGGGGAGACCCAGTACTTC
CDR3 protein: CASESPAALSGETQYF